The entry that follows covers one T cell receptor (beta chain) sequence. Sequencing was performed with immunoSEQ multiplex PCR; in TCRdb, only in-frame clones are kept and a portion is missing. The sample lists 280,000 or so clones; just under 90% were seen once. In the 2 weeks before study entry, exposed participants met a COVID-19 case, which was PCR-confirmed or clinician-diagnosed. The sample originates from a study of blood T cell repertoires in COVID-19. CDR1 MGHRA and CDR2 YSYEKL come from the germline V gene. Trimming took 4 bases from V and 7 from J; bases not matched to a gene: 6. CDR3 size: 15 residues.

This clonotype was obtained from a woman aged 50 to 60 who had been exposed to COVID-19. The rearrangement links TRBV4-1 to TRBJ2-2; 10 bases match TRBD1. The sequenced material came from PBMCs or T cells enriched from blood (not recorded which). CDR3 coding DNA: TGCGCCAGCAGCCGGGACAGGGGTGCAGACGGGGAGCTGTTTTTT. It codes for CASSRDRGADGELFF.